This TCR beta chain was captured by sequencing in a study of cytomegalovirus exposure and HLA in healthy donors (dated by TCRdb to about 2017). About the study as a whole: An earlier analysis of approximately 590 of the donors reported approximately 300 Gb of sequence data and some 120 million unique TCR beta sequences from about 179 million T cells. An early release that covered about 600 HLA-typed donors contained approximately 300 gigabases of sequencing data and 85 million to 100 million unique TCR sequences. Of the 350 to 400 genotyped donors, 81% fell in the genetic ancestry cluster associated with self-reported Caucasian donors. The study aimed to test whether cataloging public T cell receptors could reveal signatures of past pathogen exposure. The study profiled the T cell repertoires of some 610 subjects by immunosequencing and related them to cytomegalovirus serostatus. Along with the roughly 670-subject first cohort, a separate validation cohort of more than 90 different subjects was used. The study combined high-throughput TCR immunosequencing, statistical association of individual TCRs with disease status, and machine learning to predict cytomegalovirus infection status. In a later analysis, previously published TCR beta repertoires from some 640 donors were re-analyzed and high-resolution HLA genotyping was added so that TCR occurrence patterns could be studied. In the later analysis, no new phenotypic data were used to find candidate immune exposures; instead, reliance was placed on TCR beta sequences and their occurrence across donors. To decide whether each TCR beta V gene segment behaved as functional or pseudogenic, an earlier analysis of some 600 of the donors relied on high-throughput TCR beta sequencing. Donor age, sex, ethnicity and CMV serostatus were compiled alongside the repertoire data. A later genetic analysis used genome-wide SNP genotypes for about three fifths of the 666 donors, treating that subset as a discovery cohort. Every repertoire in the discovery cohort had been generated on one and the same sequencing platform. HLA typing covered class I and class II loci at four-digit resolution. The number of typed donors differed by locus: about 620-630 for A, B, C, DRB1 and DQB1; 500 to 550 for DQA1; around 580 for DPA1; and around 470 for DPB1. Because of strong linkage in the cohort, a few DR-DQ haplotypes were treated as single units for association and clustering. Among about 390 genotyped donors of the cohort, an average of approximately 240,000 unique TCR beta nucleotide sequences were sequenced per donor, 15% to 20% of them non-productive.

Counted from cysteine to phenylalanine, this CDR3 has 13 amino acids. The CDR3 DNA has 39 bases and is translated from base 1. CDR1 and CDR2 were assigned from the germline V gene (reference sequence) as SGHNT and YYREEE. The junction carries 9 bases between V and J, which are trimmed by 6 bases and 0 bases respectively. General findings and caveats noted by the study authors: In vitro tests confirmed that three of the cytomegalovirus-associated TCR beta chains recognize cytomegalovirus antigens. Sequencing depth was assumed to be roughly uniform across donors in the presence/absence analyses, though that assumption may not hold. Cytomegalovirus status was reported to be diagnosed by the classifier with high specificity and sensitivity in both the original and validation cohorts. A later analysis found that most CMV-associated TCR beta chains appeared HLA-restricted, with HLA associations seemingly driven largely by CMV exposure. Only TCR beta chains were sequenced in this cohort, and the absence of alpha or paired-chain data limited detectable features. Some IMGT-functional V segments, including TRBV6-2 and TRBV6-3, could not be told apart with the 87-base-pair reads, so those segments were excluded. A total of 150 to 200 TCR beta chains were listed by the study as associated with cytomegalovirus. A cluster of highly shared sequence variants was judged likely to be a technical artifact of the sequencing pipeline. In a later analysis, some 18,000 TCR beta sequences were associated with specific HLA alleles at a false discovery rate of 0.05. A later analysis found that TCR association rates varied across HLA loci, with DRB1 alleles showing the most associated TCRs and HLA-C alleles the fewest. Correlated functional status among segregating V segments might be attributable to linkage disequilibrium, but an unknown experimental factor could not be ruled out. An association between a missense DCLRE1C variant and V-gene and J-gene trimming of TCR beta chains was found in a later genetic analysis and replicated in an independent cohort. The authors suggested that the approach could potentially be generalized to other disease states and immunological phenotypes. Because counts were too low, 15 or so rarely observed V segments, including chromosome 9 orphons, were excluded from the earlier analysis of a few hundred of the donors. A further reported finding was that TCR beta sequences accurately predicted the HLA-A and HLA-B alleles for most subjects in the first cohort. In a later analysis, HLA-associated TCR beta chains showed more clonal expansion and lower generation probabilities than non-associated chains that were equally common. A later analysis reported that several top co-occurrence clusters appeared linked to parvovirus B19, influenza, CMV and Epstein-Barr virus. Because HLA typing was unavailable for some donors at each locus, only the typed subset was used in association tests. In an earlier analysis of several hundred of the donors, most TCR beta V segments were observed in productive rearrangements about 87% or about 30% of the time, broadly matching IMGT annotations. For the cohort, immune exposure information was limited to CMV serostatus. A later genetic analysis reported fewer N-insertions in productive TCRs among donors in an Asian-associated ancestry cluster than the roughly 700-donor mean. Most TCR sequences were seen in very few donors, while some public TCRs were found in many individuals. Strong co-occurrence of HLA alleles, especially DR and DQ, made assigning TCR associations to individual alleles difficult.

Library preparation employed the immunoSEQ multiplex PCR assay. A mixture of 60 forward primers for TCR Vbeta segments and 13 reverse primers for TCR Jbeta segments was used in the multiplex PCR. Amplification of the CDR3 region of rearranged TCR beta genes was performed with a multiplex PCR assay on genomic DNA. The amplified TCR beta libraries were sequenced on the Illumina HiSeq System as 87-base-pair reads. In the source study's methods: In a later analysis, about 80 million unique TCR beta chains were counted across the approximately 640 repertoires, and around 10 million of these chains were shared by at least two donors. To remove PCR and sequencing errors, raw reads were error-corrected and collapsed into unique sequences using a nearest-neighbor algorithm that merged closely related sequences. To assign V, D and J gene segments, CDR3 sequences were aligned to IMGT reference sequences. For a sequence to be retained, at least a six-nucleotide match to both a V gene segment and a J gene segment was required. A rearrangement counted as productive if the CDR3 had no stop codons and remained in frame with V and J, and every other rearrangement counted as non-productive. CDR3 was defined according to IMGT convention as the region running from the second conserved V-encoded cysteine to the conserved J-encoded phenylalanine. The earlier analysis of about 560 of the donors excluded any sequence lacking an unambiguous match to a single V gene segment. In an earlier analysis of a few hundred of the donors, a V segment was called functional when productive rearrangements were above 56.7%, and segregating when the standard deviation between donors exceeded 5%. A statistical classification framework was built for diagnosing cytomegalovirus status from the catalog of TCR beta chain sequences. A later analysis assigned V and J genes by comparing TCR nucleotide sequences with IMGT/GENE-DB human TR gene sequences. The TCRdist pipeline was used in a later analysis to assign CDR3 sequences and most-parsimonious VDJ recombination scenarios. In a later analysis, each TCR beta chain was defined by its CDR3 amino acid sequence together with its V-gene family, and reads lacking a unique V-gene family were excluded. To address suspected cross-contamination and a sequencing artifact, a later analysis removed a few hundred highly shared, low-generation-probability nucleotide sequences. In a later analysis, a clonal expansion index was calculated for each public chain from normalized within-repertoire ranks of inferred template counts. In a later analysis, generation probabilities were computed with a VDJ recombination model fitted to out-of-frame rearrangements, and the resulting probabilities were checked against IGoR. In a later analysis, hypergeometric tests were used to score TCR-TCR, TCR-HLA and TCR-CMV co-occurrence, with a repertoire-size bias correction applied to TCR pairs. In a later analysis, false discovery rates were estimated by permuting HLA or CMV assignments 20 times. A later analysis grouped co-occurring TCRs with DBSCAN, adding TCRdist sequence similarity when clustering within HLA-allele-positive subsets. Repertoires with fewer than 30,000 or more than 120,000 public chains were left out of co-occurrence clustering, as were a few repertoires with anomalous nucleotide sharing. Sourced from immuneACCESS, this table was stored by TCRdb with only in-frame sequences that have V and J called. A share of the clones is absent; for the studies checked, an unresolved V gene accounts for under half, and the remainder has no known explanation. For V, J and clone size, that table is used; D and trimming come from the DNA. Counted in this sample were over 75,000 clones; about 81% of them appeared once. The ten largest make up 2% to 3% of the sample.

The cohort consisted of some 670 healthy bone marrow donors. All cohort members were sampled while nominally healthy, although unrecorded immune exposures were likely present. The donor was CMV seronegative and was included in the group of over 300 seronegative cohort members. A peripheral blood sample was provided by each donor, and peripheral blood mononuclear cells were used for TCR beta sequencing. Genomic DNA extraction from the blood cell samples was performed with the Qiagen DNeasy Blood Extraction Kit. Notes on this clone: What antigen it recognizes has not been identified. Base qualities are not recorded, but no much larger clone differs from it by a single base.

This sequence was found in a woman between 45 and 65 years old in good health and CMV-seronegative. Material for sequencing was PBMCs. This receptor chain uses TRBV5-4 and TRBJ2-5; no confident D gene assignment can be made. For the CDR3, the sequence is CASTAKNQETQYF. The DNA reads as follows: TGTGCCAGCACCGCGAAAAACCAAGAGACCCAGTACTTC.